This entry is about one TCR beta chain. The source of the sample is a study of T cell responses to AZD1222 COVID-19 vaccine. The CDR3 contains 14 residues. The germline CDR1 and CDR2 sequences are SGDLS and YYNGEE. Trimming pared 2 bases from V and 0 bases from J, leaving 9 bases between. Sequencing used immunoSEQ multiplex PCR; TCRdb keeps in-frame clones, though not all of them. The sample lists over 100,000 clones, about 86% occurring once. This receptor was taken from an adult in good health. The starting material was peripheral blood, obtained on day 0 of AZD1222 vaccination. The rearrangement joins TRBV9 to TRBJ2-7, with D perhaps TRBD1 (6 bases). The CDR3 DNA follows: TGTGCCAGCAGCGTCGGGGACAACTCCTACGAGCAGTACTTC. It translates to CASSVGDNSYEQYF.